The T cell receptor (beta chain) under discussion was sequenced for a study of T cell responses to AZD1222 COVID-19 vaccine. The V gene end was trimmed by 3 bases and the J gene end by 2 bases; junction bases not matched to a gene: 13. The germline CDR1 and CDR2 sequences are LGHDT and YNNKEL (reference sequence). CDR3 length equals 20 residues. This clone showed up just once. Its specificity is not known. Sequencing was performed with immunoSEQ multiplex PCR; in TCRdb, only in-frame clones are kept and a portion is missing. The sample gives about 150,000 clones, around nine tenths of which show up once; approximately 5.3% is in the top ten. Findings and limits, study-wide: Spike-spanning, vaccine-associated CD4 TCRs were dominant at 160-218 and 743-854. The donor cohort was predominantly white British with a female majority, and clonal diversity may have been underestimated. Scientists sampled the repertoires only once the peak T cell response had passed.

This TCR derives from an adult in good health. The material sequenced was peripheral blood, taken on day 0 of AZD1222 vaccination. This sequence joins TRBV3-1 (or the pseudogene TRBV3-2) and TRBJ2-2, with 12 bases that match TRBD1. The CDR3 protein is CASSHSPGTGGAGNTGELFF. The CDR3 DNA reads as TGTGCCAGCAGCCATAGTCCCGGGACAGGGGGCGCGGGAAACACCGGGGAGCTGTTTTTT.